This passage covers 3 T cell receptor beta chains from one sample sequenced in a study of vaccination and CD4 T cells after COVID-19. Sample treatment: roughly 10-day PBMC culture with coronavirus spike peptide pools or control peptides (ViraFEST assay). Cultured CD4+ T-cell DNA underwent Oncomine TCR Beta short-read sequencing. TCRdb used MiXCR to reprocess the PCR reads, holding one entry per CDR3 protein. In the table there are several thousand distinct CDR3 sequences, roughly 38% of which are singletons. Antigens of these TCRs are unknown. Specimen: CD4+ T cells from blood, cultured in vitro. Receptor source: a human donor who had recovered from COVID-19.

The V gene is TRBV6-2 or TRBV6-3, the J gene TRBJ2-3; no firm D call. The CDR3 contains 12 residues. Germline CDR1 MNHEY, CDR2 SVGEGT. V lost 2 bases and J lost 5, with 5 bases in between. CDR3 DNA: TGTGCCAGCAGTTACGTCGGAGATACGCAGTATTTT. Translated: CASSYVGDTQYF.

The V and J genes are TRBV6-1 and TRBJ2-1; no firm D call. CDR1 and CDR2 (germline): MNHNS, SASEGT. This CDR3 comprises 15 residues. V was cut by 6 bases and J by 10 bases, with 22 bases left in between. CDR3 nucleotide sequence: TGTGCCAGCAGCCCCGGGTTAAACCCCCCGATGGAGCAGTTCTTC. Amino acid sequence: CASSPGLNPPMEQFF.

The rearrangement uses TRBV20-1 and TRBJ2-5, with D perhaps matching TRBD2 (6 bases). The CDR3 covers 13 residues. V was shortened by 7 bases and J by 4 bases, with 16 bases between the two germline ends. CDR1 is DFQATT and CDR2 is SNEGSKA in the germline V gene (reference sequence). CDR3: CSGGGEDGETQYF. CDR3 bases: TGCAGTGGGGGCGGGGAGGATGGAGAGACCCAGTACTTC.